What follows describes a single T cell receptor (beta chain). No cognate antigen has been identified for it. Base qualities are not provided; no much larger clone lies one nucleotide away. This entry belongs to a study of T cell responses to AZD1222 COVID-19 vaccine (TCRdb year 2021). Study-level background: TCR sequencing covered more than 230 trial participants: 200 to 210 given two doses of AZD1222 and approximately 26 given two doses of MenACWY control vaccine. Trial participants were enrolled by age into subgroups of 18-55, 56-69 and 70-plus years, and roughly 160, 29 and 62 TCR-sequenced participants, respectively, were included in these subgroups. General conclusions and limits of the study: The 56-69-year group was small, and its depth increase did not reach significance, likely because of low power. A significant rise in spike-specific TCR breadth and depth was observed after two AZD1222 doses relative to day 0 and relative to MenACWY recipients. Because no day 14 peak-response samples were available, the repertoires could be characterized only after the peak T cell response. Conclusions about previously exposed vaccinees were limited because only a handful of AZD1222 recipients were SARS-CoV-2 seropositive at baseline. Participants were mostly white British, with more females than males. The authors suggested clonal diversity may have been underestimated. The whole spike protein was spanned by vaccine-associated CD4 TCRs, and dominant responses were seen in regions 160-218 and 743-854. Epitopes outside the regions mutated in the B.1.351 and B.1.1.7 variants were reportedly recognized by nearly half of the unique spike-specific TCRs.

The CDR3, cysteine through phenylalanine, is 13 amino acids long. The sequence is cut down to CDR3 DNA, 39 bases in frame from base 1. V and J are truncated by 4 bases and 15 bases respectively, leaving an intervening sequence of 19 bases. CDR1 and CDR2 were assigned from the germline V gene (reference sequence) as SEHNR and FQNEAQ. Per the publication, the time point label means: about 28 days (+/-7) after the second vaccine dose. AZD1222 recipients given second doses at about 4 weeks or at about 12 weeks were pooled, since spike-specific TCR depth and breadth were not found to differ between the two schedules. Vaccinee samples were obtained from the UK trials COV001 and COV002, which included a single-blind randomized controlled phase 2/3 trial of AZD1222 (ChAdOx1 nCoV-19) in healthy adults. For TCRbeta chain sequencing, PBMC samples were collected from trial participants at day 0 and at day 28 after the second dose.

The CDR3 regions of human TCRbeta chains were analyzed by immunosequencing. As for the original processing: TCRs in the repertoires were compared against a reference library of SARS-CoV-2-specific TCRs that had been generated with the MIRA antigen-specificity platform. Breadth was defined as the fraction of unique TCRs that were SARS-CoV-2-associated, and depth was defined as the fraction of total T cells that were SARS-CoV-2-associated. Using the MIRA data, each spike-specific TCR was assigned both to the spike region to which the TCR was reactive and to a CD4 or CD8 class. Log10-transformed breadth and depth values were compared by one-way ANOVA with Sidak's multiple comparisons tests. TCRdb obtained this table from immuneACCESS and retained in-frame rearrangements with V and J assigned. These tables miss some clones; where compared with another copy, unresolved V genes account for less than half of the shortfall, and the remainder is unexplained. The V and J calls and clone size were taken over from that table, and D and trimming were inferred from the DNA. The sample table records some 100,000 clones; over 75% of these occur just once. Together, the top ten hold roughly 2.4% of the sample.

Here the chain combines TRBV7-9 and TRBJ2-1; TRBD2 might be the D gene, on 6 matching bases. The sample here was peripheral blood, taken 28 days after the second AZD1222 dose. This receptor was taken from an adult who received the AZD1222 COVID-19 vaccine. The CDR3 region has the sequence CASSSDSGLYPFF. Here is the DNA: TGTGCCAGCAGCTCTGATTCCGGACTATACCCGTTCTTC.